The TCR beta chain under discussion was sequenced for a study of shared clonotypes between healthy human individuals. Trimming stripped 3 bases from V and 8 bases from J, with 10 bases between. Germline V gives CDR1 ENHRY, CDR2 SYGVKD. This CDR3 has 13 residues. This table comes from immunoSEQ multiplex PCR, and its TCRdb copy is limited to in-frame clones, with some not included. This sample yields about 2,500,000 clones, of which approximately 94% are seen a single time; around 0.14% belongs to the top ten. V gene TRBV10-3 combines with J gene TRBJ1-4; D gene ambiguous. The sample taken for sequencing was naive CD4+ T cells sorted from blood. Specified subset: CD45RA+ positively selected. The receptor's source is a man aged 18 to 29 in good health. The CDR3 DNA follows: TGTGCCATCAGTGACAGGTCCAGGGAAAAACTGTTTTTT. This encodes CAISDRSREKLFF.